The entry that follows covers one T cell receptor (beta chain) sequence. The antigen is undetermined. PCR primers comprised 60 Vbeta and 13 Jbeta primers. This table comes from immunoSEQ multiplex PCR, and its TCRdb copy is limited to in-frame clones, with some not included. Among about 150,000 clones listed, roughly 85% were seen once. Per germline, CDR1 MNHNS and CDR2 SASEGT. This CDR3 contains 10 residues. Trimming shortened V by 7 bases and J by 9 bases, and 7 bases separated the two germline ends. The data derive from a study of cytomegalovirus exposure and HLA in healthy donors. General study results and limits: Among the CMV-associated chains, a few were confirmed in vitro as specific for CMV antigens. Per published reports, the classifier diagnosed cytomegalovirus status with high specificity and sensitivity. In most subjects, TCR beta sequences reportedly gave accurate predictions of HLA-A and HLA-B alleles. Cytomegalovirus-associated TCR beta chains were listed, numbering around 150.

The clonotype was recovered from a male donor in good health and CMV-seronegative. The chain combines TRBV6-1 with TRBJ2-1; the D is unclear. Sequences were obtained from PBMCs. CDR3 in DNA: TGTGCCAGCACTGGCCTTGAGCAGTTCTTC. This gives the protein CASTGLEQFF.